This entry concerns a single T cell receptor beta chain. This record comes from a study of PD-L1 blockade in urothelial cancer. TCRdb's copy holds only in-frame clones and misses some; the assay was immunoSEQ multiplex PCR. Of some 25,000 clones in the sample, approximately 81% were seen once. Sequences were derived from PBMCs, sampled around atezolizumab (anti-PD-L1) treatment. The source of this sequence is a man aged 70-80 years with urothelial cancer.

The CDR3 nucleotides read TGTGCCAGCAGACCTGGAGGGGGCGGCGACACCGGGGAGCTGTTTTTT. This sequence encodes CASRPGGGGDTGELFF. This sequence joins TRBV11-2 and TRBJ2-2, with D possibly being TRBD1 (7 bases). V was clipped by 6 bases and J by 3 bases, with 17 bases between them. The CDR3 is 16 amino acids. Germline V gene sequence: CDR1 SGHAT, CDR2 FQNNGV.